This TCR beta chain comes out of a study of blood T cell repertoires in COVID-19. About the study: Samples taken during acute and convalescent COVID-19 were collected in the United States, Italy and Spain. Sources were T cells, B-cell-depleted T cells, or PBMCs; the material itself was cDNA or gDNA.

V gave up 5 bases and J gave up 4 bases; unmatched junction bases: 7. In germline, CDR1 is SEHNR, CDR2 FQNEAQ (reference sequence). CDR3 size: 15 residues. Per the authors' pipeline: Researchers report that nucleated cell counts were estimated from reference gene primer amplification. Assay: immunoSEQ multiplex PCR; the TCRdb copy retains only in-frame clones and omits some. V and J calls and clone size are given by that table; D and trimming were obtained from the DNA. The data contain around 94,000 clones, approximately 86% of them singletons. The V and J genes are TRBV7-9 and TRBJ1-3; 8 bases line up with TRBD1. The sequencing sample was made of peripheral blood. This clonotype originated in a man of 80 years or more with acute or convalescent COVID-19. CDR3 DNA sequence: TGTGCCAGCAGCAGAGACAGGGGTCAGGGAAACACCATATATTTT. Translating gives CASSRDRGQGNTIYF. Full variable domain (missing parts from reference TRBV7-9 and TRBJ1-3): DTGVSQNPRHKITKRGQNVTFRCDPISEHNRLYWYRQTLGQGPEFLTYFQNEAQLEKSRLLSDRFSAERPKGSFSTLEIQRTEQGDSAMYLCASSRDRGQGNTIYFGEGSWLTVV.